A selection of T cell receptor beta chains follows, all from one sample in a study of blood T cell repertoires in COVID-19. The data were produced by immunoSEQ multiplex PCR, yet TCRdb's version contains in-frame clones alone and is incomplete. The sample consists of approximately 280,000 clones, 80% to 90% of them appearing once. The specimen sequenced was peripheral blood. These receptors all stem from a man aged 35 to 55 with acute or convalescent COVID-19. Both conserved end residues are part of each CDR3. D genes are given only for firm matches. Some rows have no size entry. The others give once, few or many, or a class for an expanded clone.

TRBV15,TRBD1,.,TRBJ2-7,TGTGCCACCAGCCCGGACAGGGGGCGGTACGAGCAGTACTTC,CATSPDRGRYEQYF
TRBV19,.,.,TRBJ1-2,TGTGCCAGTAGTATTGGGAGGGGACGGGATGGCTACACCTTC,CASSIGRGRDGYTF
TRBV10-3,.,.,TRBJ1-2,TGTGCCATCAGTGAGCAGGTTAACTATGGCTACACCTTC,CAISEQVNYGYTF
TRBV19,.,.,TRBJ1-2,TGTGCCAGTAGTATCGTCAGGGGTGACGGCTACACCTTC,CASSIVRGDGYTF
TRBV12-5,.,.,TRBJ2-3,TGTGCTAGTGGTTTGGTACTAGGGGGGGGCATTGATACGCAGTATTTT,CASGLVLGGGIDTQYF
TRBV11-3,.,.,TRBJ2-2,TGTGCCAGCAGCGAGAGAGGCGGGAACCCCGGGGAGCTGTTTTTT,CASSERGGNPGELFF
TRBV6-1,TRBD1,few,TRBJ1-3,TGTGCCAGCAGTGCCCATAGGACAGGGGATTTATCTGGAAACACCATATATTTT,CASSAHRTGDLSGNTIYF
TRBV7-2,.,.,TRBJ1-1,TGTGCCAGCAGCTTAGAATCCGTATGGAACACTGAAGCTTTCTTT,CASSLESVWNTEAFF
TRBV5-1,.,.,TRBJ1-1,TGCGCCAGCAGCTTAGGGGATTTCAACACTGAAGCTTTCTTT,CASSLGDFNTEAFF
TRBV7-8,.,.,TRBJ1-2,TGTGCCAGCAGCTTAGGCGCCGGAGCTAACTATGGCTACACCTTC,CASSLGAGANYGYTF
TRBV9,.,.,TRBJ2-5,TGTGCCAGCAGCGTCGGAAGTAGCGGTGAGACCCAGTACTTC,CASSVGSSGETQYF
TRBV3-1/TRBV3-2,.,.,TRBJ2-3,TGTGCCAGCAGCCAGATAACAGGAGGCACAGATACGCAGTATTTT,CASSQITGGTDTQYF
TRBV4-2,.,once,TRBJ2-7,TGTGCCAGCAGCCAAGATGTTAGGGGAACCCGCGAGCAGTACTTC,CASSQDVRGTREQYF
TRBV12-3/TRBV12-4,.,.,TRBJ2-3,TGTGCCAGCAGCAACTATAATACGCAGTATTTT,CASSNYNTQYF
TRBV6-5,TRBD1,.,TRBJ2-7,TGTGCCAGTCAGGGGACAGGGATGGGTTACGAGCAGTACTTC,CASQGTGMGYEQYF
TRBV11-2,.,.,TRBJ2-7,TGTGCCAGCAGCCATTGGACAGCCCCCTACGAGCAGTACTTC,CASSHWTAPYEQYF
TRBV18,.,.,TRBJ1-1,TGTGCCAGCTCACCCTCGGGTAGTGGGACTGAAGCTTTCTTT,CASSPSGSGTEAFF
TRBV5-4,TRBD2,.,TRBJ2-3,TGTGCCAGCAGCTTCTTCCTAGCGGGGAGCACAGATACGCAGTATTTT,CASSFFLAGSTDTQYF
TRBV5-1,.,.,TRBJ2-7,TGCGCCAGCCGCCCGGGGGTCCGCTACGAGCAGTACTTC,CASRPGVRYEQYF
TRBV9,TRBD2,.,TRBJ2-3,TGTGCCAGCAGCGCAGCTGCCGCGGGGGGTCGGGCGCAGTATTTT,CASSAAAAGGRAQYF
TRBV30,.,.,TRBJ1-2,TGTGCCTGGAGGCAGCACGCTGGAGGTGGCTACACCTTC,CAWRQHAGGGYTF
TRBV2,.,.,TRBJ1-5,TGTGCCAGCAGTGGTCAGGACAGTCCGAATCAGCCCCAGCATTTT,CASSGQDSPNQPQHF
TRBV11-2,TRBD1,once,TRBJ2-1,TGTGCCAGCAGTTTTGGGACAGGGGGGCTCAATGAGCAGTTCTTC,CASSFGTGGLNEQFF
TRBV10-2,TRBD1,.,TRBJ1-6,TGCGCCAGCAGTTACTTTGGGACAGGGAATAATTCACCCCTCCACTTT,CASSYFGTGNNSPLHF
TRBV6-5,TRBD1,.,TRBJ1-1,TGTGCCAGCAGGCCGGGACAGGCGCACACTGAAGCTTTCTTT,CASRPGQAHTEAFF
TRBV5-4,.,.,TRBJ1-2,TGTGCCAGCAGCTTTTTAATCACAGGGAGCTATGGCTACACCTTC,CASSFLITGSYGYTF
TRBV23-1,TRBD1,.,TRBJ2-2,TGCGCCAGCACTAGGGGACAGGGAGGCACCGGGGAGCTGTTTTTT,CASTRGQGGTGELFF
TRBV4-1,.,few,TRBJ2-7,TGCGCCAGCAGCCAAGTAGTGACAGTTGACGAGCAGTACTTC,CASSQVVTVDEQYF
TRBV7-8,TRBD1,.,TRBJ2-7,TGTGCCAGCAGCCACAGGGGCCCCTACGAGCAGTACTTC,CASSHRGPYEQYF
TRBV5-1,.,.,TRBJ1-1,TGCGCCAGCACCTTAACAGCGAACACTGAAGCTTTCTTT,CASTLTANTEAFF
TRBV18,.,once,TRBJ2-2,TGTGCCAGCTCACCCTCGGAGGGAAACACCGGGGAGCTGTTTTTT,CASSPSEGNTGELFF
TRBV2,TRBD1,.,TRBJ1-5,TGTGCCAGCAGTGGGGAGTCAGGGGGAAATCAGCCCCAGCATTTT,CASSGESGGNQPQHF
TRBV7-2,.,.,TRBJ2-7,TGTGCCAGCAGTTGGGGCTTACCAAACGAGCAGTACTTC,CASSWGLPNEQYF
TRBV24-1,TRBD2,once,TRBJ2-3,TGTGCCACCTCGACTAGCGGGGGGCACAATACGCAGTATTTT,CATSTSGGHNTQYF
TRBV30,TRBD1,.,TRBJ1-1,TGTGCCTGGAGACAGGGGAGTGGAACTGAAGCTTTCTTT,CAWRQGSGTEAFF
TRBV7-2,.,.,TRBJ1-1,TGTGCCAGCAGCCCCTCAGTGGACACTGAAGCTTTCTTT,CASSPSVDTEAFF
TRBV5-6,TRBD1,.,TRBJ1-1,TGTGCCAGCGGCACAGGGGGCCCTGAAGCTTTCTTT,CASGTGGPEAFF
TRBV5-1,.,.,TRBJ2-7,TGCGCCAGCACCCTGGATGGGAGCTCCTACGAGCAGTACTTC,CASTLDGSSYEQYF
TRBV5-1,TRBD2,.,TRBJ2-2,TGCGCCAGCAGCTTATACCGGGGGGACACCGGGGAGCTGTTTTTT,CASSLYRGDTGELFF